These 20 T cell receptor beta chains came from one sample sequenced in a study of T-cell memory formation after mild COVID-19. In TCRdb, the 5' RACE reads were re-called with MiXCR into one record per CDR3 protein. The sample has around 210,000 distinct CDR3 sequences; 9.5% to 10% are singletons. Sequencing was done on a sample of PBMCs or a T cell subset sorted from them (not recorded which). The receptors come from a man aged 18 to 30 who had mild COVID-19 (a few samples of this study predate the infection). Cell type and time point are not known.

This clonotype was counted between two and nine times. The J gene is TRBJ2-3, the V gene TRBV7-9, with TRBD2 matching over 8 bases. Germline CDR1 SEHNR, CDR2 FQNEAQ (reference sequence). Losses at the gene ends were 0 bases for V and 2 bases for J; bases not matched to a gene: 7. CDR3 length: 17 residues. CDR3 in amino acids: CASSLAKTSADTDTQYF. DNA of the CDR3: TGTGCCAGCAGCTTAGCAAAGACTAGCGCCGACACAGATACGCAGTATTTT.

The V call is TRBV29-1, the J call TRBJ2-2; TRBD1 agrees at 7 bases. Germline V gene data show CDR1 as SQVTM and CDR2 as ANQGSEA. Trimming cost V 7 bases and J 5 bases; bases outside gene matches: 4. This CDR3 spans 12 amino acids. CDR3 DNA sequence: TGCAGCGGGGGACAGTGGACCGGGGAGCTGTTTTTT. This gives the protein CSGGQWTGELFF.

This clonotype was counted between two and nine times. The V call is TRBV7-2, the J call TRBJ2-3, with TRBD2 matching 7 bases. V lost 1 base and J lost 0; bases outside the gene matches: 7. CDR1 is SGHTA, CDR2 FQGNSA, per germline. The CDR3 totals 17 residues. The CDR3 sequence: CASSLGRGRGSTDTQYF. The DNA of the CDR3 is TGTGCCAGCAGCTTAGGACGCGGGCGGGGGAGCACAGATACGCAGTATTTT. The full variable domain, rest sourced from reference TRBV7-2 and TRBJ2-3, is GAGVSQSPSNKVTEKGKDVELRCDPISGHTALYWYRQSLGQGLEFLIYFQGNSAPDKSGLPSDRFSAERTGGSVSTLTIQRTQQEDSAVYLCASSLGRGRGSTDTQYFGPGTRLTVL.

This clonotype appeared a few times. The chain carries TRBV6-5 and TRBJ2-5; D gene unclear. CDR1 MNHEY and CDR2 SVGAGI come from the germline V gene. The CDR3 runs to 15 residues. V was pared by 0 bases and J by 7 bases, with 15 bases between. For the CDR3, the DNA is TGTGCCAGCAGTTACTCATTATCCATTGGTGGGACCCAGTACTTC. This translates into CASSYSLSIGGTQYF.

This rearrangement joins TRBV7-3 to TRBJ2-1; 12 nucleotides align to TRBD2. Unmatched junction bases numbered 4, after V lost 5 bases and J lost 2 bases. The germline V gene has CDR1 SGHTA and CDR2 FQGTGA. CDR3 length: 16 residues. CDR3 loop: CASSPASGGAYNEQFF. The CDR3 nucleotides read TGTGCCAGCAGCCCCGCTAGCGGGGGGGCCTACAATGAGCAGTTCTTC. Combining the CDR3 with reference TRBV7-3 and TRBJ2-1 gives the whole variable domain GAGVSQTPSNKVTEKGKYVELRCDPISGHTALYWYRQSLGQGPEFLIYFQGTGAADDSGLPNDRFFAVRPEGSVSTLKIQRTERGDSAVYLCASSPASGGAYNEQFFGPGTRLTVL.

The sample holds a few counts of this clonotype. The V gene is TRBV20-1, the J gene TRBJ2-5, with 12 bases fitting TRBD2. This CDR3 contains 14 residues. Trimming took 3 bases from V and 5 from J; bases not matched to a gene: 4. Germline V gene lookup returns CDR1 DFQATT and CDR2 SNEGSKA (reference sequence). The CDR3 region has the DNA TGCAGTGCTAGGACTAGCGGGGGCCGGGAGACCCAGTACTTC. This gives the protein CSARTSGGRETQYF.

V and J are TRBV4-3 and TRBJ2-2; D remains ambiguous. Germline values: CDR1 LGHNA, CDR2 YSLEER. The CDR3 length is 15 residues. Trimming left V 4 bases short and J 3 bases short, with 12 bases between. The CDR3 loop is CASSLFRADTGELFF. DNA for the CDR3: TGCGCCAGCAGCCTCTTCCGGGCCGACACCGGGGAGCTGTTTTTT.

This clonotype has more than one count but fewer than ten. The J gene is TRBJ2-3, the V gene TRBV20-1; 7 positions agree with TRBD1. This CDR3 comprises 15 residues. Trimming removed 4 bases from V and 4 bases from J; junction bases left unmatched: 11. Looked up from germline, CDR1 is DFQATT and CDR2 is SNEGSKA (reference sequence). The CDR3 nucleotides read TGCAGTGCTAACCGAGGGGGCCATGCATCAGATACGCAGTATTTT. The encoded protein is CSANRGGHASDTQYF.

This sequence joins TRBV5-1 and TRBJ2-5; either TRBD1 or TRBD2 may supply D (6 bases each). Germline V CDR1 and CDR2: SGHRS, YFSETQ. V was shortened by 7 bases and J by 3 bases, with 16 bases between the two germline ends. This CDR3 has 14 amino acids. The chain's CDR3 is CASSPGAGEETQYF. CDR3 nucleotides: TGCGCCAGCTCTCCGGGGGCCGGAGAAGAGACCCAGTACTTC.

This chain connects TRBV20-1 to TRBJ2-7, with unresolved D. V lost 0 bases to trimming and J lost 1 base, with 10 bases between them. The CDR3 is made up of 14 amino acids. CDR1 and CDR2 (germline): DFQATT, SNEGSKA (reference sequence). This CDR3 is CSARDFRLSYEQYF. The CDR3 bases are TGCAGTGCTAGAGATTTTAGACTTTCCTACGAGCAGTACTTC.

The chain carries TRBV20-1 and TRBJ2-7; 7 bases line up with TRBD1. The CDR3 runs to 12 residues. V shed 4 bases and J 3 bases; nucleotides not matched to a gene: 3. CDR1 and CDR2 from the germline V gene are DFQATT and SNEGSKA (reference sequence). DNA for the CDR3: TGCAGTGCTACCCGACAGGGCTACGAGCAGTACGTC. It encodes CSATRQGYEQYV.

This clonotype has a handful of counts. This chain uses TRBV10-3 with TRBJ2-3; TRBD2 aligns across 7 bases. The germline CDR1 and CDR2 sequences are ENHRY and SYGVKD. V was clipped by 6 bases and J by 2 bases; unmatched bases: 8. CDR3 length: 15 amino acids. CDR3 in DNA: TGTGCCATCAGGGGCGGGGGTTCGAACACAGATACGCAGTATTTT. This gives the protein CAIRGGGSNTDTQYF.

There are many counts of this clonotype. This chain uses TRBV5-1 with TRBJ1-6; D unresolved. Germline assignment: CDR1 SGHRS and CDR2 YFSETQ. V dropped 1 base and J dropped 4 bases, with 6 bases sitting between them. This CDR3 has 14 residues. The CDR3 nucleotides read TGCGCCAGCAGCTTGAGGGAGTATAATTCACCCCTCCACTTT. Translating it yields CASSLREYNSPLHF.

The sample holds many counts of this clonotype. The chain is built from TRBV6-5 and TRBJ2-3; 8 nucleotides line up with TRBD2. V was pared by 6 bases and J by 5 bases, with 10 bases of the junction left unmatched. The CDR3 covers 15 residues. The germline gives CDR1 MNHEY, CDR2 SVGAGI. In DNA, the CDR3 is TGTGCCAGCAGCCTCAGACGGGGGGGAGGAGATACGCAGTATTTT. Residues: CASSLRRGGGDTQYF.

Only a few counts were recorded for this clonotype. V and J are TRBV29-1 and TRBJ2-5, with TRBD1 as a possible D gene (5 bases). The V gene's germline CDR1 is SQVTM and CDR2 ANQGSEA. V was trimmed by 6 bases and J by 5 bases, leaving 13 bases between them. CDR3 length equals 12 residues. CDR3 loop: CSVAPTVETQYF. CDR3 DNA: TGCAGCGTCGCCCCGACAGTGGAGACCCAGTACTTC.

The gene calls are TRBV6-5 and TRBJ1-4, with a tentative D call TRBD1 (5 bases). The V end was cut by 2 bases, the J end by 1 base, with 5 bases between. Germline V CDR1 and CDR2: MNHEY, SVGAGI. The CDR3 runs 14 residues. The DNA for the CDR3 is TGTGCCAGCAGTTACCAGGGAACTAATGAAAAACTGTTTTTT. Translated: CASSYQGTNEKLFF.

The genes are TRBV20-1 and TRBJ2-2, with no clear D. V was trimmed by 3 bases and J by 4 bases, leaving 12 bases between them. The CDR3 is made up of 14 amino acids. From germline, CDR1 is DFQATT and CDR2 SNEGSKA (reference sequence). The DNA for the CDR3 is TGCAGTGCTAGGGGTCTCCCAGGCACCGGGGAGCTGTTTTTT. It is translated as CSARGLPGTGELFF.

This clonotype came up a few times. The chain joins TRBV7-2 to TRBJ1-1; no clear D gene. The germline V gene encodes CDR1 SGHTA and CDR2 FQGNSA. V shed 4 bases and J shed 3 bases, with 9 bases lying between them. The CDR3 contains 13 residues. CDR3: CASSSSSYTEAFF. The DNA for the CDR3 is TGTGCCAGCAGCTCTAGCAGTTACACTGAAGCTTTCTTT.

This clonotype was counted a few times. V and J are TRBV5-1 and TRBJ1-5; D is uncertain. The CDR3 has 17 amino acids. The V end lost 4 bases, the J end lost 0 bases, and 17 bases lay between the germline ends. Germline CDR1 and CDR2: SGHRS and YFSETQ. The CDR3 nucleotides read TGCGCCAGCAGCCCAGACGGGGAGAGGAATAGCAATCAGCCCCAGCATTTT. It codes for CASSPDGERNSNQPQHF.

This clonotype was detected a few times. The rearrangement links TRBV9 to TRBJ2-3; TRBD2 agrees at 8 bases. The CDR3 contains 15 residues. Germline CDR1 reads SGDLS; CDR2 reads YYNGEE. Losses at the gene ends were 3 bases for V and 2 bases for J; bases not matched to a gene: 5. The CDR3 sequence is CASSATSAYTDTQYF. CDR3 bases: TGTGCCAGCAGCGCGACTAGCGCGTACACAGATACGCAGTATTTT.